This TCR beta chain derives from a study of shared clonotypes between healthy human individuals. Study observations and caveats: Sampling used blood alone; tissue repertoires probably differ. Naive CD4 clonotype sharing across four donors was approximately 5.2%.

In the naive CD8 group, cells lacked CD45RO and were positively selected for CCR7, so terminally differentiated effector memory CD45RA+ cells were left out. Caucasian adults living in Nashville, Tennessee, provided all samples. For this clone: The antigen is unknown.

In germline, CDR1 is MGHRA, CDR2 YSYEKL. This CDR3 has 19 residues. V shed 5 bases and J shed 2 bases, with 25 bases lying between them. Over several immunoSEQ plates, each subset's genomic DNA was distributed in even portions. The table came from immunoSEQ multiplex PCR; TCRdb's copy has only in-frame clones and leaves some out. Here the sample spans some 2 million clones, over 85% being singletons. V gene TRBV4-1 combines with J gene TRBJ1-5, with D perhaps matching TRBD1 (5 bases). This TCR was sampled from a man younger than 35 in good health. The sequencing input was naive CD8+ T cells sorted from blood. The CDR3 nucleotides read TGCGCCAGCAGCACACTTTATCCCTCGCCTCAGGGTGGCAATCAGCCCCAGCATTTT. Translation: CASSTLYPSPQGGNQPQHF.